The clone carrying this TCR beta chain is classed as medium-sized. The antigen remains unidentified. BIOMED2 TRB-A/B primer pools were used in multiplex TRB PCR. TCRdb reprocessed the multiplex PCR reads with MiXCR, giving one entry per CDR3 protein. The sample carries about 16,000 distinct CDR3 sequences, roughly a quarter recorded once. This entry belongs to a study of T and B cells in COVID-19 patients. The germline gives CDR1 SQVTM, CDR2 ANQGSEA. Trimming cost V 7 bases and J 1 base; bases outside gene matches: 11. This CDR3 region has 18 residues. Points from the study as a whole: Patients with COVID-19 reportedly showed strongly skewed T cell receptor beta variable and joining gene usage. Symptomatic-phase blood samples from mildly ill patients and early samples from severe cases were scarce. Highly clonal in active COVID-19, TRB repertoires exceeded healthy-donor diversity and richness at recovery.

Each TRB amplification used about 220-500 ng of genomic DNA from blood. The TCR was taken from a human donor who had recovered from COVID-19. Sequencing was done on a sample of blood. The chain couples TRBV29-1 to TRBJ2-6, with TRBD1 identical over 12 bases. The CDR3 DNA sequence: TGCAGCGCAAACTCTCCGGGACAGGGGGCGTCTGGGGCCAACGTCCTGACTTTC. It codes for CSANSPGQGASGANVLTF.